This is a list of T cell receptor beta chains from one sample in a study of T cells in Graves' hyperthyroidism and ophthalmopathy. TCRdb used MiXCR to reprocess the multiplex PCR reads, holding one entry per CDR3 protein. The sample yields a few hundred thousand distinct CDR3 sequences, around 23% seen once. The sample comprised blood. The source of these receptors is a woman in her forties or fifties with Graves' hyperthyroidism. The CDR3 runs from the conserved cysteine through the conserved F or W. The D gene is left open where the match is weak. Expanded clones are given a class, and other clones once, few, many or no size at all.

DNA	CDR3	J	size	D	V
TGTGCCTGCGACAGTGATAGCAATCAGCCCCAGCATTTT	CACDSDSNQPQHF	TRBJ1-5	.	.	TRBV30
TGCGCCAGCAGCCAAGGGACAGCATATTCAACTAATGAAAAACTGTTTTTT	CASSQGTAYSTNEKLFF	TRBJ1-4	many	.	TRBV4-1
TGTGCCATCAGTGAGGTTGGGACAGGGGTTGATGGCTACACCTTC	CAISEVGTGVDGYTF	TRBJ1-2	.	TRBD1	TRBV10-3
TGTGCCAGCAGCGTAGAGGTAGCGGGAGGGGAAGAGACCCAGTACTTC	CASSVEVAGGEETQYF	TRBJ2-5	many	TRBD2	TRBV9
TGTGCCAGCAGTCATCTAGCGGCTTCCTACAATGAGCAGTTCTTC	CASSHLAASYNEQFF	TRBJ2-1	few	TRBD2	TRBV6-1
TGTGCCAGCAGTTACGATAGACAGGGCGGCAATCAGCCCCAGCATTTT	CASSYDRQGGNQPQHF	TRBJ1-5	.	TRBD1	TRBV2
TGCAGCGGTGTTTCTGGAAACACCATATATTTT	CSGVSGNTIYF	TRBJ1-3	few	.	TRBV29-1
TGTGCCAGCAGTTCCCGACTAGCGGGGGTCACAGATACGCAGTATTTT	CASSSRLAGVTDTQYF	TRBJ2-3	.	TRBD2	TRBV2
TGTGCCAGCAGCCAATCCGGGACAGAATACTACGAGCAGTACTTC	CASSQSGTEYYEQYF	TRBJ2-7	.	TRBD1	TRBV7-2
TGTGCCAGCCGTCTGGCCGGGACAGGGCTTGAAAAACTGTTTTTT	CASRLAGTGLEKLFF	TRBJ1-4	few	TRBD1	TRBV27
TGTGCCACCAGCAGAGACACCATGAACACTGAAGCTTTCTTT	CATSRDTMNTEAFF	TRBJ1-1	many	.	TRBV15
TGTGCCAGCAGTAGCCGGGACAGGGGGCAGGGCTACACCTTC	CASSSRDRGQGYTF	TRBJ1-2	many	TRBD1	TRBV2
TGTGCCAGCAGTTTAGGAGGGAGCTGGGAGACCCAGTACTTC	CASSLGGSWETQYF	TRBJ2-5	many	.	TRBV12-3/TRBV12-4
TGTGCCAGCAGCTTAAAAGGGACAGGCAACACCGGGGAGCTGTTTTTT	CASSLKGTGNTGELFF	TRBJ2-2	many	TRBD1	TRBV7-3
TGTGCCAGCAGCTCTGGTGTCAATGAAAAACTGTTTTTT	CASSSGVNEKLFF	TRBJ1-4	.	.	TRBV7-9
TGTGCCAGCAGTGGGACTAGCGGGAGGGCCTACGAGCAGTACTTC	CASSGTSGRAYEQYF	TRBJ2-7	few	TRBD2	TRBV2
TGTGCCAGCAACCGACAGGGGAGAGTGCGAGAGACCCAGTACTTC	CASNRQGRVRETQYF	TRBJ2-5	.	TRBD1	TRBV2
TGTGCCAGCAGTTCATTGGAGAGCTATGGCTACACCTTC	CASSSLESYGYTF	TRBJ1-2	few	.	TRBV6-1
TGTGCCACCAGCAGAGATCCGACTAGCGCCGAGCAGTACTTC	CATSRDPTSAEQYF	TRBJ2-7	many	TRBD2	TRBV15
TGCAGCGCCGTCGGCGGGACAGACTACGAGCAGTACTTC	CSAVGGTDYEQYF	TRBJ2-7	many	.	TRBV29-1
TGTGCCACCACCGGGGACTCCTACAATGAGCAGTTCTTC	CATTGDSYNEQFF	TRBJ2-1	many	.	TRBV24-1
TGTGCCCTCGGCGGAGGCACCGGGGAGCTGTTTTTT	CALGGGTGELFF	TRBJ2-2	.	.	TRBV12-3/TRBV12-4